The rows below give T cell receptor beta chains drawn from one sample of a study of T cells after yellow fever vaccination. TCRdb fed the 5' RACE reads into MiXCR, producing one record per CDR3 protein. The sample lists hundreds of thousands of distinct CDR3 sequences, 4.1% seen once, with 20% to 25% in the top ten. The input for sequencing was PBMCs, taken 5 days after the yellow fever booster vaccination. The receptor set was obtained from a man aged 18 to 35 who received the YFV17D yellow fever vaccine. The CDR3 runs from the conserved cysteine through the conserved F or W. Each record gives: V gene, J gene, D gene, clone size, CDR3 protein, CDR3 DNA. A D gene is named only where the DNA matches it firmly. Clone sizes are given selectively: once, few, many, or a class where the clone is expanded.

TRBV7-2	TRBJ1-3	NA	NA	CASTPRVAGNTIYF	TGTGCCAGCACCCCCAGAGTTGCTGGAAACACCATATATTTT
TRBV7-8	TRBJ2-2	NA	many	CASRGPNTGELFF	TGTGCCAGCCGGGGACCTAACACCGGGGAGCTGTTTTTT
TRBV30	TRBJ2-3	NA	NA	CGGAGISTDTQYF	TGTGGGGGGGCCGGGATCAGCACAGATACGCAGTATTTT
TRBV6-5	TRBJ1-5	NA	few	CASSTGRRAWPQHF	TGTGCCAGCAGCACGGGCAGACGTGCTTGGCCCCAGCATTTT
TRBV11-2	TRBJ2-3	NA	few	CASSHPGPTDTQYF	TGTGCCAGCAGCCACCCCGGGCCCACAGATACGCAGTATTTT
TRBV12-3/TRBV12-4	TRBJ2-3	NA	few	CASSPPHWGTDTQYF	TGTGCCAGCAGTCCTCCTCACTGGGGCACAGATACGCAGTATTTT
TRBV7-2	TRBJ1-1	NA	few	CASSLGPAEAFF	TGTGCCAGCAGCTTAGGCCCGGCAGAAGCTTTCTTT
TRBV30	TRBJ2-5	TRBD2	NA	CAWRPSIAGGGRYQETQYF	TGTGCCTGGAGACCCTCAATAGCCGGGGGGGGAAGGTACCAAGAGACCCAGTACTTC
TRBV5-1	TRBJ2-4	TRBD1	many	CASSTIPGQGGNIQYF	TGCGCCAGCAGCACTATACCGGGACAGGGAGGGAACATTCAGTACTTC
TRBV7-9	TRBJ1-2	NA	NA	CASSLQGPSHGYTF	TGTGCCAGCAGCTTGCAGGGGCCTTCGCATGGCTACACCTTC
TRBV3-1	TRBJ2-5	NA	many	CASSAGTHQETQYF	TGTGCCAGCAGCGCCGGGACGCATCAAGAGACCCAGTACTTC
TRBV9	TRBJ1-1	NA	few	CASSVAPTMNTEAFF	TGTGCCAGCAGCGTAGCTCCGACCATGAACACTGAAGCTTTCTTT
TRBV11-2	TRBJ2-3	NA	few	CASSSRGKTDTQYF	TGTGCCAGCAGCTCCCGGGGGAAAACAGATACGCAGTATTTT
TRBV12-3/TRBV12-4	TRBJ2-7	TRBD1	NA	CASSSWDREYEQYF	TGTGCCAGCAGTTCCTGGGACAGGGAGTACGAGCAGTACTTC
TRBV7-2	TRBJ1-2	TRBD1	few	CASTGTGGFGYTF	TGTGCCAGCACTGGGACAGGGGGCTTTGGCTACACCTTC
TRBV6-5	TRBJ2-7	NA	few	CASSASPGTGDEQYF	TGTGCCAGCAGCGCCTCACCGGGCACGGGGGACGAGCAGTACTTC
TRBV12-3/TRBV12-4	TRBJ2-6	TRBD1	NA	CASCRDRGAGANVLTF	TGTGCCAGCTGCCGGGACAGGGGCGCCGGGGCCAACGTCCTGACTTTC
TRBV24-1	TRBJ2-1	TRBD2	few	CATSEGKAGAINEQFF	TGTGCCACCAGTGAGGGTAAAGCGGGGGCCATAAATGAGCAGTTCTTC
TRBV28	TRBJ1-2	NA	few	CASRLGGSFYGYTF	TGTGCCAGCAGACTAGGAGGGTCTTTCTATGGCTACACCTTC
TRBV28	TRBJ2-6	TRBD1	NA	CASSLGDRETNVLTF	TGTGCCAGCAGTTTAGGGGACAGGGAGACCAACGTCCTGACTTTC
TRBV6-5	TRBJ1-3	NA	few	CASSASWSSGNTIYF	TGTGCCAGCAGCGCCTCCTGGAGCTCTGGAAACACCATATATTTT
TRBV3-1	TRBJ2-2	NA	NA	CASGGGRAYGGELFF	TGTGCCAGCGGCGGGGGCAGGGCCTATGGCGGGGAGCTGTTTTTT